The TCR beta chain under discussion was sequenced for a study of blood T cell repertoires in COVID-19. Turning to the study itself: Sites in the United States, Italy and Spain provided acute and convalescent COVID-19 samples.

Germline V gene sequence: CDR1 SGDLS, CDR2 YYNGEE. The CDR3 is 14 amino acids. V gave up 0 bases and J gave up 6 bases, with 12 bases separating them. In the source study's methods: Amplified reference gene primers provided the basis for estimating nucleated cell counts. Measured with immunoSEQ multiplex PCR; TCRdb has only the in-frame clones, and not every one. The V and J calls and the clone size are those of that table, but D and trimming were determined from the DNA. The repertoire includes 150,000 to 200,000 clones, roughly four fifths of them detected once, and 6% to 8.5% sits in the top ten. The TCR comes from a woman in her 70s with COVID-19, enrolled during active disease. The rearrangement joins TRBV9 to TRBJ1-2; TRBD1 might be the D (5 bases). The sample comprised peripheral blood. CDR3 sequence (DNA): TGTGCCAGCAGCGTAGATGGGGGAGGGAATGGCTACACCTTC. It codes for CASSVDGGGNGYTF.